The 19 T cell receptor beta chains below come from one sample, sequenced in a study of T cells after yellow fever vaccination. TCRdb passed the 5' RACE reads through MiXCR, listing each CDR3 protein once. The sample carries some 320,000 distinct CDR3 sequences, under 9% recorded once. The material was CD4+ T cells sorted from PBMCs, obtained 5 days after the yellow fever booster vaccination. These TCRs come from a man aged 18 to 29 who received the YFV17D yellow fever vaccine.

There are many counts of this clonotype. The V call is TRBV4-2, the J call TRBJ1-5; 10 bases are a match to TRBD1. The CDR3 consists of 17 residues. The germline V gene encodes CDR1 LGHNA and CDR2 YNFKEQ. Trimming took 0 bases from V and 9 from J; bases not matched to a gene: 11. CDR3 in DNA: TGTGCCAGCAGCCAAGATTTTGGACAGGGGGTTCCTCGGCCCCAGCATTTT. This gives the protein CASSQDFGQGVPRPQHF.

This clonotype was seen a handful of times. This chain joins TRBV5-1 and TRBJ2-7; either TRBD1 or TRBD2 may supply D (5 bases each). Trimming removed 2 bases from V and 2 bases from J, with 8 bases in between. The CDR3 runs to 13 residues. Germline CDR1 SGHRS, CDR2 YFSETQ. The CDR3 sequence is CASSFVGAYEQYF. In nucleotides, the CDR3 is TGCGCCAGCAGCTTCGTGGGGGCCTACGAGCAGTACTTC.

This clonotype showed up just a few times. The chain uses TRBV4-3 and TRBJ1-1; D is undetermined. Germline values: CDR1 LGHNA, CDR2 YSLEER. V was shortened by 0 bases and J by 11 bases, with 16 bases between the two germline ends. The CDR3 length is 14 residues. The CDR3 nucleotides read TGCGCCAGCAGCCAAGATGGAACCTCTTATGGGGCTTTCTTT. This codes for CASSQDGTSYGAFF.

The chain couples TRBV7-8 to TRBJ2-3; 9 bases align to TRBD1. Germline CDR1 SGHVS, CDR2 FQNEAQ. V shed 8 bases and J 4 bases; nucleotides not matched to a gene: 13. The CDR3 is made up of 16 amino acids. CDR3 loop: CASGNRGRFVSDTQYF. The CDR3 DNA reads TGTGCCAGCGGAAACAGGGGGCGCTTTGTTTCAGATACGCAGTATTTT.

This clonotype has a handful of counts. The chain is built from TRBV6-6 and TRBJ2-3; 14 nucleotides line up with TRBD2. J lost 5 bases, V lost 6 bases, and 1 base had no gene match. Germline lookup yields CDR1 MNHNY and CDR2 SVGAGI (reference sequence). This CDR3 is built from 14 residues. CDR3 loop: CASSGTSGGDTQYF. CDR3 sequence (DNA): TGTGCCAGCAGCGGGACTAGCGGGGGAGATACGCAGTATTTT.

The gene calls are TRBV20-1 and TRBJ2-7, with TRBD2 identical over 13 bases. Looked up from germline, CDR1 is DFQATT and CDR2 is SNEGSKA (reference sequence). After removal of 6 bases from V and 6 bases from J, the junction contained 5 bases not matched to a gene. The CDR3 is 13 amino acids. This chain's CDR3 is CSAPTSGGSEQYF. CDR3 DNA sequence: TGCAGTGCCCCGACTAGCGGGGGGTCCGAGCAGTACTTC.

This clonotype turned up a few times. This chain links TRBV12-3 or TRBV12-4 with TRBJ2-2; TRBD2 aligns across 8 bases. With 7 bases clipped from V and 7 bases from J, the junction kept 8 bases outside the gene matches. This CDR3 is 14 amino acids long. This CDR3 is CASTLGLAFGELFF. The CDR3 bases are TGTGCCAGCACCCTCGGACTAGCTTTCGGGGAGCTGTTTTTT.

This clonotype was seen only a few times. The chain combines TRBV6-4 with TRBJ1-2; D not certain. This CDR3 has 13 residues. Germline V gene lookup returns CDR1 MRHNA and CDR2 SNTAGT. Trimming shortened V by 8 bases and J by 4 bases, and 14 bases separated the two germline ends. The CDR3 region is CASAPKATYGYTF. The CDR3 DNA follows: TGTGCCAGCGCCCCCAAGGCCACCTATGGCTACACCTTC.

The V and J genes are TRBV6-4 and TRBJ2-7; 9 positions match TRBD1. From germline, CDR1 is MRHNA and CDR2 SNTAGT. Losses at the gene ends were 2 bases for V and 4 bases for J; bases not matched to a gene: 9. This CDR3 spans 16 amino acids. For the CDR3, the DNA is TGTGCCAGCAGTGACATTTTTGTAGGACAGGGGTACGAGCAGTACGTC. Residues: CASSDIFVGQGYEQYV.

V usage is TRBV18 and J usage is TRBJ2-1, with 10 bases fitting TRBD1. J lost 15 bases, V lost 3 bases, and 11 bases had no gene match. Germline loops: CDR1 KGHSH, CDR2 LQKENI. This CDR3 has 14 amino acids. The CDR3 loop is CASSPGQGYLFPFF. Written as DNA, the CDR3 is TGTGCCAGCTCACCGGGACAGGGGTACTTGTTTCCGTTCTTC.

This chain joins TRBV7-6 and TRBJ2-7; possibly TRBD2 for D (5 bases). This CDR3 is 16 amino acids long. V was pared by 1 base and J by 0 bases, with 13 bases between. In germline, CDR1 is SGHVS, CDR2 FNYEAQ. Here the CDR3 DNA reads TGTGCCAGCAGCTTAGAACGCCAAGGGAGCTCCTACGAGCAGTACTTC. The encoded protein is CASSLERQGSSYEQYF.

This clonotype was detected a few times. The chain couples TRBV9 to TRBJ2-3, with unresolved D. V was pared by 1 base and J by 0 bases, with 6 bases between. Germline CDR1 and CDR2: SGDLS and YYNGEE. CDR3 length equals 14 residues. As DNA, the CDR3 is TGTGCCAGCAGCGTATCCCCCAGCACAGATACGCAGTATTTT. Amino acids: CASSVSPSTDTQYF.

The chain carries TRBV7-2 and TRBJ2-7, with D possibly being TRBD1 or TRBD2 (5 bases each). Looked up from germline, CDR1 is SGHTA and CDR2 is FQGNSA. V lost 4 bases and J 7 bases, leaving 23 bases between the germline ends. The CDR3 spans 16 residues. The CDR3 is CASSSRGPYLGEEQYF. The DNA for the CDR3 is TGTGCCAGCAGCTCCCGGGGACCGTACCTCGGGGAAGAGCAGTACTTC. Combining the CDR3 with reference TRBV7-2 and TRBJ2-7 gives the whole variable domain GAGVSQSPSNKVTEKGKDVELRCDPISGHTALYWYRQSLGQGLEFLIYFQGNSAPDKSGLPSDRFSAERTGGSVSTLTIQRTQQEDSAVYLCASSSRGPYLGEEQYFGPGTRLTVT.

The gene calls are TRBV5-1 and TRBJ2-1; 15 bases match TRBD2. CDR3 size: 19 residues. The V gene's germline CDR1 is SGHRS and CDR2 YFSETQ. V lost 0 bases, J lost 0 bases, and 4 bases stayed unmatched. The CDR3 loop is CASSLVRTSGGASYNEQFF. CDR3 DNA sequence: TGCGCCAGCAGCTTGGTGCGGACTAGCGGGGGGGCCTCCTACAATGAGCAGTTCTTC.

This clonotype was found a few times. The V and J genes are TRBV27 and TRBJ2-3, with 12 bases aligning to TRBD2. Germline V gives CDR1 MNHEY, CDR2 SMNVEV (reference sequence). This CDR3 comprises 15 residues. The trim removed 9 bases at V and 2 bases at J, leaving 6 bases unmatched. The CDR3 nucleotides read TGTGCCAGTGGCCCTAGCGGGGGGGCCACAGATACGCAGTATTTT. Translation: CASGPSGGATDTQYF.

CDR3 coding DNA: TGCAGTGCTAGAAGGCGGGGGCCTTACAATGAGCAGTTCTTC. Its protein product is CSARRRGPYNEQFF. The chain has TRBV20-1 and TRBJ2-1; the D gene is possibly TRBD2 (7 bases). This CDR3 contains 14 residues. V was pared by 2 bases and J by 4 bases, with 12 bases between. Germline V gene data show CDR1 as DFQATT and CDR2 as SNEGSKA (reference sequence).

V is TRBV6-5 and J is TRBJ2-3; D unclear. The CDR3 spans 13 residues. CDR1 MNHEY and CDR2 SVGAGI come from the germline V gene. The CDR3 loop is CASASADTDTQYF. The CDR3 region has the DNA TGTGCTTCCGCCTCCGCGGATACAGATACGCAGTATTTT.

This clonotype appeared a few times. The chain couples TRBV24-1 to TRBJ1-2; 9 bases are shared with TRBD1. The CDR3 loop spans 15 amino acids. CDR1 is KGHDR and CDR2 is SFDVKD in the germline V gene. V trimming: 10 bases; J trimming: 3 bases; junction bases outside the gene matches: 11. The CDR3 nucleotides read TGTGCCACTCTACCGGGACAGGGACTCGACTATGGCTACACCTTC. This gives the protein CATLPGQGLDYGYTF.

The table lists this clonotype with a few counts. The V call is TRBV4-3, the J call TRBJ2-2; D might be TRBD1 or TRBD2, each matching 5 bases. Deletions cut 0 bases from V and 5 bases from J, with 13 bases between. Germline CDR1 LGHNA, CDR2 YSLEER. CDR3 size: 16 residues. CDR3: CASSQDVGTGTGELFF. CDR3 sequence (DNA): TGCGCCAGCAGCCAAGATGTGGGGACGGGTACCGGGGAGCTGTTTTTT.